This T cell receptor (beta chain) was documented in a study of human T cells and chemical hapten exposure. In the study overall: Upper back patch tests used 0.01% DPC, scored after 6 days. It was small differences in pooled library volume that mainly caused per-sample TCR yields to vary. Study-level findings and limits: Alopecia in all donors means immunity may differ from healthy individuals.

This clonotype came up a few times. What it recognizes is unknown. As to time point: patch test 1, 2 weeks after DPC sensitization. The treatment: therapeutic diphenylcyclopropenone sensitization with weekly scalp DPC. Alopecia patients deemed DPC-suitable, aged 18 to 70, excluding pregnancy. The CDR3 is 17 amino acids. Germline assignment: CDR1 KGHSH and CDR2 LQKENI. With V trimmed by 6 bases and J by 0 bases, 6 bases remained unmatched. TCRdb recomputed calls from the RACE reads with MiXCR, one row per CDR3 protein. The sample holds around 110,000 distinct CDR3 sequences, about an eighth seen once. This receptor was obtained from a woman in her forties or fifties with alopecia areata. Some clones in this sample may be carry-over from other donors' samples. The chain carries TRBV18 and TRBJ1-4; TRBD1 matches at 11 bases. The source material was whole blood, sampled in connection with sensitization to the hapten diphenylcyclopropenone (DPC). The CDR3 is CASSLPGQGATNEKLFF. Here the CDR3 DNA reads TGTGCCAGCTCCCTACCGGGACAGGGGGCAACTAATGAAAAACTGTTTTTT.